These 15 T cell receptor beta chains were sequenced from one sample in a study of blood T cell repertoires in COVID-19. Produced via immunoSEQ multiplex PCR; TCRdb's table is partial and in-frame only. Altogether about 220,000 clones are present, around 88% being singletons, with the ten largest covering about 2.5%. The sequenced sample was PBMCs or T cells enriched from blood (not recorded which). The receptors come from a woman in her 40s with acute COVID-19.

The chain joins TRBV5-1 to TRBJ2-7, with TRBD1 identical over 9 bases. Losses at the gene ends were 7 bases for V and 2 bases for J; bases not matched to a gene: 4. The CDR3 runs 13 residues. Germline CDR1 reads SGHRS; CDR2 reads YFSETQ. This chain's CDR3 is CASGRQGAYEQYF. The DNA for the CDR3 is TGCGCCAGCGGGAGACAGGGGGCCTACGAGCAGTACTTC.

This chain links TRBV24-1 with TRBJ1-5; D possibly corresponds to TRBD1 (5 bases). Between the trimmed V and J ends, which lost 9 bases and 5 bases, there was a span of 13 bases. CDR1 is KGHDR, CDR2 SFDVKD, per germline. This CDR3 has 13 amino acids. The CDR3 region is CATQARGDQPQHF. In nucleotides, the CDR3 is TGTGCCACCCAAGCCCGGGGGGATCAGCCCCAGCATTTT.

The chain has TRBV7-9 and TRBJ1-2; D is perhaps TRBD1 (5 bases). This CDR3 is 14 amino acids long. Germline loops: CDR1 SEHNR, CDR2 FQNEAQ (reference sequence). Deletions cut 0 bases from V and 8 bases from J, with 13 bases between. Written as DNA, the CDR3 is TGTGCCAGCAGCTTAGCGTGGGACTCGGGGGGCTACACCTTC. Protein: CASSLAWDSGGYTF. Drawing the rest from reference TRBV7-9 and TRBJ1-2, the complete variable domain is DTGVSQNPRHKITKRGQNVTFRCDPISEHNRLYWYRQTLGQGPEFLTYFQNEAQLEKSRLLSDRFSAERPKGSFSTLEIQRTEQGDSAMYLCASSLAWDSGGYTFGSGTRLTVV.

This CDR3 reads CASSFTGISYNEQFF. The CDR3 DNA sequence: TGTGCCAGCAGCTTTACAGGGATCTCCTACAATGAGCAGTTCTTC. This chain links TRBV11-2 with TRBJ2-1; weak D call: TRBD1 (6 bases). Germline CDR1 reads SGHAT; CDR2 reads FQNNGV. V was pared by 3 bases and J by 0 bases, with 9 bases between. This CDR3 region has 15 residues.

This chain links TRBV2 with TRBJ2-5, with D perhaps matching TRBD2 (6 bases). This CDR3 is 13 amino acids long. CDR1 is SNHLY and CDR2 is FYNNEI in the germline V gene. The germline V and J ends were trimmed by 7 bases and 1 base, with 10 bases remaining between them. As DNA, the CDR3 is TGTGCCAGCATCGCGGGGACCCAAGAGACCCAGTACTTC. It yields the protein CASIAGTQETQYF.

The V call is TRBV4-3, the J call TRBJ2-2; no firm D call. This CDR3 is 12 amino acids long. Germline V lookup: CDR1 LGHNA, CDR2 YSLEER. With 4 bases removed from V and 4 bases from J, the gap between germline ends came to 4 bases. The DNA for the CDR3 is TGCGCCAGCAGCCGGAGCACCGGGGAGCTGTTTTTT. The encoded protein is CASSRSTGELFF.

This clone has a single count. The rearrangement uses TRBV29-1 and TRBJ1-2; D is unresolved. The V and J ends lost 4 bases and 13 bases respectively, with 10 bases between them. The length of the CDR3 is 9 residues. Germline V lookup: CDR1 SQVTM, CDR2 ANQGSEA. The CDR3 here is CSVVPPSTF. In DNA, the CDR3 is TGCAGCGTTGTCCCCCCGAGCACCTTC.

The V gene is TRBV5-4, the J gene TRBJ2-5; D is possibly TRBD2 (5 bases). With 3 bases removed from V and 7 bases from J, the gap between germline ends came to 16 bases. This CDR3 is 14 amino acids long. Germline V gives CDR1 SGHNT, CDR2 YYREEE (reference sequence). The CDR3 loop is CASSSQGIEGTQYF. The CDR3 nucleotides read TGTGCCAGCAGCTCCCAAGGGATCGAGGGGACCCAGTACTTC.

Points on this clone: At the DNA level, this CDR3 is encoded by other sequences in the same sample as well. The rearrangement uses TRBV19 and TRBJ1-1; TRBD1 is a possible D gene (6 bases). The CDR3 consists of 13 residues. CDR1 is LNHDA and CDR2 is SQIVND in the germline V gene (reference sequence). V gave up 0 bases and J gave up 5 bases, with 7 bases separating them. The CDR3 here is CASSIDRGTEAFF. CDR3 nucleotides: TGTGCCAGTAGTATAGACAGGGGAACTGAAGCTTTCTTT.

The chain carries TRBV5-1 and TRBJ1-2; D is ambiguous. CDR3 size: 15 residues. The germline gives CDR1 SGHRS, CDR2 YFSETQ. The V gene lost 2 bases and the J gene lost 6 bases, with 17 bases spanning the gap. DNA of the CDR3: TGCGCCAGCAGCTTCGGTCAGCGCGGTGAGAATGGCTACACCTTC. Encoded protein: CASSFGQRGENGYTF. Full variable domain (remainder filled in from reference TRBV5-1 and TRBJ1-2): KAGVTQTPRYLIKTRGQQVTLSCSPISGHRSVSWYQQTPGQGLQFLFEYFSETQRNKGNFPGRFSGRQFSNSRSEMNVSTLELGDSALYLCASSFGQRGENGYTFGSGTRLTVV.

The CDR3 reads CASSRMGQATYEQYF. The CDR3 DNA follows: TGTGCCAGCAGCCGCATGGGACAGGCGACCTACGAGCAGTACTTC. V and J are TRBV7-9 and TRBJ2-7; 8 bases match TRBD1. The CDR3 covers 15 residues. V lost 5 bases to trimming and J lost 2 bases; unmatched junction nucleotides: 8. Germline V gene sequence: CDR1 SEHNR, CDR2 FQNEAQ (reference sequence).

The chain links TRBV29-1 to TRBJ2-1; TRBD2 matches at 11 bases. Germline trimming cut 4 bases from V and 8 bases from J; bases unmatched to any gene: 7. The CDR3 runs to 14 residues. Germline lookup yields CDR1 SQVTM and CDR2 ANQGSEA. CDR3 sequence: CSVVIAGGPHEQFF. DNA of the CDR3: TGCAGCGTTGTCATAGCGGGGGGGCCCCATGAGCAGTTCTTC.

This chain connects TRBV5-1 to TRBJ1-4; a weak D match, TRBD1 (6 bases). The length of the CDR3 is 14 residues. Per germline, CDR1 SGHRS and CDR2 YFSETQ. V lost 1 base to trimming and J lost 8 bases, with 12 bases between them. The CDR3 nucleotides are TGCGCCAGCAGCTTGCAACAGGGTGCCGAAAAACTGTTTTTT. It is translated as CASSLQQGAEKLFF.

The chain joins TRBV24-1 to TRBJ1-2, with a weak D call TRBD1 (5 bases). Trimming removed 4 bases from V and 2 bases from J, with 7 bases in between. In germline, CDR1 is KGHDR, CDR2 SFDVKD. The CDR3 totals 13 residues. This chain's CDR3 is CATSETANYGYTF. The CDR3 nucleotides read TGTGCCACCAGTGAGACAGCAAACTATGGCTACACCTTC.

V gene TRBV11-3 combines with J gene TRBJ2-1; D perhaps matches TRBD1 (6 bases). From germline, CDR1 is SGHNT and CDR2 YENEEA. CDR3 length equals 15 residues. The V end was cut by 5 bases, the J end by 7 bases, with 18 bases between. The CDR3 loop reads CASSPQGVAQNEQFF. CDR3 bases: TGTGCCAGCAGCCCACAGGGAGTGGCCCAAAATGAGCAGTTCTTC.